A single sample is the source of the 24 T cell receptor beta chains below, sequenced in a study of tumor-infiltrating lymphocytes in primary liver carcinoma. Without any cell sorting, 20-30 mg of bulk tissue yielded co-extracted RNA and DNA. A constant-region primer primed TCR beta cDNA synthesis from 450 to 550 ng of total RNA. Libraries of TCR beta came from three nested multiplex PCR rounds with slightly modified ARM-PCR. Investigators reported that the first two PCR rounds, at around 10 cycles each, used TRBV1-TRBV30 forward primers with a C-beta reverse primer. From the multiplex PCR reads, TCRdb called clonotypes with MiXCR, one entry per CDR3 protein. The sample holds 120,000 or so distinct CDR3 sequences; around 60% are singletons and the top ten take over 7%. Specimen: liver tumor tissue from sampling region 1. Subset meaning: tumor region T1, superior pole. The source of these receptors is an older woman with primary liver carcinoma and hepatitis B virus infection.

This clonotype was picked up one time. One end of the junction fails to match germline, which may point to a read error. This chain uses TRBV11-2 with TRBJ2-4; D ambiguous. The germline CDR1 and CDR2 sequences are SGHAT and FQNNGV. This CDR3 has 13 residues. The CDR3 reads CASSWGVKSIQHF. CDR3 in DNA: TGTGCCAGCAGCTGGGGTGTCAAAAGCATTCAGCACTTC.

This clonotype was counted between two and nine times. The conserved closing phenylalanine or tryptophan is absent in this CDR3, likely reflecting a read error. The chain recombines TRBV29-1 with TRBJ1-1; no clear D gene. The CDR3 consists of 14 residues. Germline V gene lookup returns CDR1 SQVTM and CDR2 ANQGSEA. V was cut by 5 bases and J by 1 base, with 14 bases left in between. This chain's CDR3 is CSVQAYSRNTEAFS. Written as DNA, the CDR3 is TGCAGCGTTCAGGCTTACTCGAGGAACACTGAAGCTTTCTCT.

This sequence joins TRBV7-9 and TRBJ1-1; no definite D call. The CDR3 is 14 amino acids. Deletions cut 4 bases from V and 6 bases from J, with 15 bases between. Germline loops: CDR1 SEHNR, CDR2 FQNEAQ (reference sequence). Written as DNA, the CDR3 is TGTGCCAGCAGCTCCCGCATCGAAAGATCTGAAGCTTTCTTT. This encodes CASSSRIERSEAFF.

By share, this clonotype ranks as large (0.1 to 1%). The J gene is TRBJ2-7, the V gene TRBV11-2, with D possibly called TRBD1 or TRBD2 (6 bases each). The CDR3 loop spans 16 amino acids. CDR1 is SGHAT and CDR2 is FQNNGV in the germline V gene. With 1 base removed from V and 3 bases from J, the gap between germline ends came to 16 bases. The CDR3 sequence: CASSLASGAGGYEQYF. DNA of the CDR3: TGTGCCAGCAGCTTAGCGTCGGGGGCAGGAGGCTACGAGCAGTACTTC.

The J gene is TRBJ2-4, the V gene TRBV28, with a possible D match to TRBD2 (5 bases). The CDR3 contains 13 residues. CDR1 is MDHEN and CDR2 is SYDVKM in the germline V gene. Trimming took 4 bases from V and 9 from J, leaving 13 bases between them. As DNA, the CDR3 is TGTGCCAGCAGTTCAACTAGTCGAGGCATTCAGTACTTC. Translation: CASSSTSRGIQYF.

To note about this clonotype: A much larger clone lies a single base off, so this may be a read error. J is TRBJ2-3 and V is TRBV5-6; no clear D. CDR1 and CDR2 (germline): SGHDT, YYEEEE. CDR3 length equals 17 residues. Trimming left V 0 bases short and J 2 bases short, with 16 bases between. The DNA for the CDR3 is TGTGCCAGCAGCTTGGTTGGGTCTATCGGATACACAGATACGCAGTATTTT. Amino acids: CASSLVGSIGYTDTQYF. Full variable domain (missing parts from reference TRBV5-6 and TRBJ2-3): DAGVTQSPTHLIKTRGQQVTLRCSPKSGHDTVSWYQQALGQGPQFIFQYYEEEERQRGNFPDRFSGHQFPNYSSELNVNALLLGDSALYLCASSLVGSIGYTDTQYFGPGTRLTVL.

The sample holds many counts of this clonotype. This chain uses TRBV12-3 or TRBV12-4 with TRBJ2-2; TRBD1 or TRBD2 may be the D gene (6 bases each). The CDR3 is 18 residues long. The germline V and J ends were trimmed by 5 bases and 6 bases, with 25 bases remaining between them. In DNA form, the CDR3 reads TGTGCCAGCAGTCCTCTATCCTGGGGGGCCTCCGATCCCGGGGAGCTGTTTTTT. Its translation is CASSPLSWGASDPGELFF.

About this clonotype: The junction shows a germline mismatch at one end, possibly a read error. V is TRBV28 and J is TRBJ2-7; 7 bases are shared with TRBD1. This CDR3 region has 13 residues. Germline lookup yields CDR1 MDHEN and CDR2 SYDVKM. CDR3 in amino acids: CTSARQGTYELYF. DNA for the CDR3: TGTACCAGCGCCCGACAGGGCACCTACGAGCTGTACTTC.

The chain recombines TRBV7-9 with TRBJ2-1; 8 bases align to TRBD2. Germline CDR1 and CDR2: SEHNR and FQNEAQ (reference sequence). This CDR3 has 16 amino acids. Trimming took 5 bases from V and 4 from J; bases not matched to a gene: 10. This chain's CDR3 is CASSGMTGTSYNEQFF. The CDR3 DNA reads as TGTGCCAGCAGCGGCATGACCGGGACTAGTTACAATGAGCAGTTCTTC.

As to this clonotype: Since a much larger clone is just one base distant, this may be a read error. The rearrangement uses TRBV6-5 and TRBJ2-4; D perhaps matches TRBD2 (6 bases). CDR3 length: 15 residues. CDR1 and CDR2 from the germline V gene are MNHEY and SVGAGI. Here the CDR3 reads CVSSPPGSTKNIQYF. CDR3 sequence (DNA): TGTGTCAGCAGTCCTCCCGGGAGTACCAAAAACATTCAGTACTTC.

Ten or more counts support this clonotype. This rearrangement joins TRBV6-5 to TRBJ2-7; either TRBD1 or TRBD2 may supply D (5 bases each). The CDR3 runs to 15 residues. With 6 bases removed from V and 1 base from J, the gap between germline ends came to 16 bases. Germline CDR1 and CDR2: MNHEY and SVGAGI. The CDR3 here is CASRPTGSGSYEQYF. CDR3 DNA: TGTGCCAGCAGACCTACAGGATCGGGGTCCTACGAGCAGTACTTC.

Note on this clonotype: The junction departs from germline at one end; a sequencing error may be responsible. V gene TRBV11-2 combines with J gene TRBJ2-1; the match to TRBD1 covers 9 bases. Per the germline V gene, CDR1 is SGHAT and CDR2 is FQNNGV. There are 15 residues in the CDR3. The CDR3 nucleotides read TGTGCCTGCGGACAGGGGTATGGTCCCTACAATGAGCAGTTCTTT. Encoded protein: CACGQGYGPYNEQFF. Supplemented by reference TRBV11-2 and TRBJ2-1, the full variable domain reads EAGVAQSPRYKIIEKRQSVAFWCNPISGHATLYWYQQILGQGPKLLIQFQNNGVVDDSQLPKDRFSAERLKGVDSTLKIQPAKLEDSAVYLCACGQGYGPYNEQFFGPGTRLTVL.

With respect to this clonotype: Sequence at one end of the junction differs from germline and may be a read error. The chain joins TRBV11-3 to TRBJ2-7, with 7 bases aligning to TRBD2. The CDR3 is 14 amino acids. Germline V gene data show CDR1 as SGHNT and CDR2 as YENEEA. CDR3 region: CASGGRRSSRERYF. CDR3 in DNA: TGTGCCAGCGGCGGGAGAAGGTCTAGTCGCGAGCGGTACTTC.

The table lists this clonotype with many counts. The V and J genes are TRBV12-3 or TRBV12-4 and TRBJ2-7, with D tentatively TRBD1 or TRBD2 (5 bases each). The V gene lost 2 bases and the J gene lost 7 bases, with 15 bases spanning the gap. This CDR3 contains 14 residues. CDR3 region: CASSLNGGRDEQYF. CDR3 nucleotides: TGTGCCAGCAGTTTAAATGGGGGTCGGGATGAGCAGTACTTC.

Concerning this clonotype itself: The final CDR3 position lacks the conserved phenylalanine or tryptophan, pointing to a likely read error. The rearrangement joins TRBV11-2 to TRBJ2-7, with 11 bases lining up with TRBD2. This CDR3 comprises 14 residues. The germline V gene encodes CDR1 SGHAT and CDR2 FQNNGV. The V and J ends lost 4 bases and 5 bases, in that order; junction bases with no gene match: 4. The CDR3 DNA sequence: TGTGCCAGCAGCTCGACTAGCGGGATGCACGAGCAGTACTCC. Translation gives CASSSTSGMHEQYS.

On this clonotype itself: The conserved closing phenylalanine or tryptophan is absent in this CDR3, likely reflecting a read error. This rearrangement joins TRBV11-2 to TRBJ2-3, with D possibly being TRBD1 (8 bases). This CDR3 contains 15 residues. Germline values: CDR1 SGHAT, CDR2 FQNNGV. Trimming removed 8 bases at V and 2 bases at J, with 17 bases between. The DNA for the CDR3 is TGTGCCAGCGGCAGGGGGCTAGCGGCCACAGATACGCAGTATTCT. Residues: CASGRGLAATDTQYS.

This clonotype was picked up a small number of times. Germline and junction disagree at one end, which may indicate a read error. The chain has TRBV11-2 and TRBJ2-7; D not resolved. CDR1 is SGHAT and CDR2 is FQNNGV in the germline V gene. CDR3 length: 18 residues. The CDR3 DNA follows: TGTGCCAGCAGTTTAGATTGGGTCAGTCTGGTGGGTCCCTACGAGCAGTACTTC. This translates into CASSLDWVSLVGPYEQYF.

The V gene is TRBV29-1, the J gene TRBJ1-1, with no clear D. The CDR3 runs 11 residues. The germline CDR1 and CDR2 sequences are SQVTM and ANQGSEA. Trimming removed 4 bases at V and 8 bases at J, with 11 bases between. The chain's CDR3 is CSVAVLLEAFF. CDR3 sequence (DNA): TGCAGCGTTGCAGTCCTGCTCGAAGCTTTCTTT.

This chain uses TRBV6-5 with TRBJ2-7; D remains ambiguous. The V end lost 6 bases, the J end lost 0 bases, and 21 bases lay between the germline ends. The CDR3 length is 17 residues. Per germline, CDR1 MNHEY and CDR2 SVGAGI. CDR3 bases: TGTGCCAGCAGCGCCTCGGCTAGTGGGAAAGCCTCCTACGAGCAGTACTTC. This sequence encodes CASSASASGKASYEQYF.

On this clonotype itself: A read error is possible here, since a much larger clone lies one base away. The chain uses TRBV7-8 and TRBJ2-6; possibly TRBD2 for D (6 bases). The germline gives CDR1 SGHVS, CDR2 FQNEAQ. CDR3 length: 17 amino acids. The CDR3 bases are TGTGCCAACAGCTTAGCGGCGTGGAGCTCTGGGGCCAACGTCCTGACTTTC. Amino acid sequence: CANSLAAWSSGANVLTF. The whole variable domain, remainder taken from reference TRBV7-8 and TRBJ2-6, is GAGVSQSPRYKVAKRGQDVALRCDPISGHVSLFWYQQALGQGPEFLTYFQNEAQLDKSGLPSDRFFAERPEGSVSTLKIQRTQQEDSAVYLCANSLAAWSSGANVLTFGAGSRLTVL.

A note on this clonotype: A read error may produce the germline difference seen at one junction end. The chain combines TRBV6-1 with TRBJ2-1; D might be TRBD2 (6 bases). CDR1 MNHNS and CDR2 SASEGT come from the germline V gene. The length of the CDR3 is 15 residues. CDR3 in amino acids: CASPPTGRRVLEEFF. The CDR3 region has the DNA TGTGCCAGCCCCCCGACGGGGAGGAGGGTTCTTGAGGAGTTCTTC.

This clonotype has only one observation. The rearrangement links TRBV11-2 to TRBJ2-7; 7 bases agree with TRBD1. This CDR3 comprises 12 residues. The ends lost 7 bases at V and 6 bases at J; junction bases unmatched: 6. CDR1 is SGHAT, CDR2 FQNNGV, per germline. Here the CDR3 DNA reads TGTGCCAGCAACTCCACAGGGGCCGAGCAGTACTTC. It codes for CASNSTGAEQYF.

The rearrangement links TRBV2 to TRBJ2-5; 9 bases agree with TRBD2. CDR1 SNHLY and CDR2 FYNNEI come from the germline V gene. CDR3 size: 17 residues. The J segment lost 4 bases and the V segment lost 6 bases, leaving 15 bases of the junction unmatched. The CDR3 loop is CASRTAGGRILGETQYF. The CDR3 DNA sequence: TGTGCCAGCAGAACAGCGGGAGGACGTATATTAGGAGAGACCCAGTACTTC.

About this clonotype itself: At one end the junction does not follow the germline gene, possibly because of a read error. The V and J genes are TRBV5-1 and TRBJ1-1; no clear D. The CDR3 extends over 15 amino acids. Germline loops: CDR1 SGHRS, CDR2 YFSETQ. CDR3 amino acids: CASSLDGVTNAEAFF. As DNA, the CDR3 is TGCGCCAGTAGCTTGGATGGGGTAACGAACGCTGAAGCTTTCTTT.